The T cell receptor beta chain described here comes from a study of blood T cell repertoires in COVID-19. Background on the study: Sites in the United States, Italy and Spain provided acute and convalescent COVID-19 samples. Sources were T cells, B-cell-depleted T cells, or PBMCs; the material itself was cDNA or gDNA.

This clone has a single count. Looked up from germline, CDR1 is SGHRS and CDR2 is YFSETQ. V was pared by 0 bases and J by 5 bases, with 14 bases between. The CDR3 has 15 residues. Per the study methods: Amplified reference gene primers provided the basis for estimating nucleated cell counts. The data were produced by immunoSEQ multiplex PCR, yet TCRdb's version contains in-frame clones alone and is incomplete. V, J and clone size reflect that table, while D and trimming were determined from the DNA. The repertoire holds 65,000 to 85,000 clones, with 60% to 85% as singletons. The origin of this receptor is a human donor in a cohort sampled during active COVID-19. Source material: peripheral blood. The genes are TRBV5-1 and TRBJ1-2; D remains unclear. The CDR3 loop reads CASSLAGAVRYGYTF. CDR3 nucleotide sequence: TGCGCCAGCAGCTTGGCCGGCGCTGTGAGGTATGGCTACACCTTC. Full variable domain (remainder filled in from reference TRBV5-1 and TRBJ1-2): KAGVTQTPRYLIKTRGQQVTLSCSPISGHRSVSWYQQTPGQGLQFLFEYFSETQRNKGNFPGRFSGRQFSNSRSEMNVSTLELGDSALYLCASSLAGAVRYGYTFGSGTRLTVV.